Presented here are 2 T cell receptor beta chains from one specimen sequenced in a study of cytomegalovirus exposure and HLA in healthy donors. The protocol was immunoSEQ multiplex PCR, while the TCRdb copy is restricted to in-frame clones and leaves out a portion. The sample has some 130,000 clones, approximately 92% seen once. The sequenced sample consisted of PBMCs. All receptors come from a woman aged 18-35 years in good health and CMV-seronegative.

DNA for the CDR3: TGCGCCAGCAGCCGACAGGGAGACACTGAAGCTTTCTTT. Translated: CASSRQGDTEAFF. The rearrangement uses TRBV5-1 and TRBJ1-1; 7 nucleotides agree with TRBD1. Germline trimming cut 4 bases from V and 3 bases from J; bases unmatched to any gene: 3. The CDR3 covers 13 residues. CDR1 is SGHRS and CDR2 is YFSETQ in the germline V gene.

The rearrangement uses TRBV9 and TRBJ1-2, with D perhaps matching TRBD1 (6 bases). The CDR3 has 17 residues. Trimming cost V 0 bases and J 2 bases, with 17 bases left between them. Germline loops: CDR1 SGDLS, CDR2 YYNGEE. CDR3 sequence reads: CASSVELGRGLNYGYTF. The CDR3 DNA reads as TGTGCCAGCAGCGTAGAGTTGGGCAGGGGACTAAACTATGGCTACACCTTC.